Reported below is one T cell receptor beta chain. This sample was included in a study of control samples from healthy donors and cancer patients. Method: immunoSEQ multiplex PCR; TCRdb's copy keeps in-frame clones and lacks some. The sample yields some 99,000 clones, around 89% seen once. The germline V gene encodes CDR1 GTSNPN and CDR2 SVGIG (reference sequence). There are 13 residues in the CDR3. The germline V and J ends were trimmed by 7 bases and 3 bases, with 12 bases remaining between them. The chain recombines TRBV30 with TRBJ1-4; a possible D gene is TRBD1 (5 bases). The receptor was isolated from a woman aged 45-65 years in good health. The sequencing input was blood. CDR3 coding DNA: TGTGCCTTTGGGGCAGCCTCTAATGAAAAACTGTTTTTT. Residues: CAFGAASNEKLFF. Full variable domain (missing parts from reference TRBV30 and TRBJ1-4): SQTIHQWPATLVQPVGSPLSLECTVEGTSNPNLYWYRQAAGRGLQLLFYSVGIGQISSEVPQNLSASRPQDRQFILSSKKLLLSDSGFYLCAFGAASNEKLFFGSGTQLSVL.